The T cell receptor beta chain described here comes from a study of identical twins. From the 5' RACE reads, TCRdb called clonotypes with MiXCR, one entry per CDR3 protein. Seen here are 400,000 to 550,000 distinct CDR3 sequences, less than 25% observed once, and the top ten hold under 0.95%. Per the germline V gene, CDR1 is SGHTA and CDR2 is FQGTGA. The length of the CDR3 is 14 residues. With 2 bases removed from V and 7 bases from J, the gap between germline ends came to 12 bases. These data were likewise used in another study, on T cells expressing NK-cell markers. That report adds: Sequencing covered eight donors, seven HCMV-seropositive and one seronegative. Dominant NKG2C+ clonotypes were found to form about 1.0-8% of CD8+ T cells in six donors. Whether expanded NKG2C-expressing T cell clones recognize HCMV is unknown.

The chain carries TRBV7-3 and TRBJ2-1; D not certain. The clonotype originates from a woman between 18 and 29 years old in good health. Sequencing used CD4+ T cells sorted from blood. The CDR3, as DNA: TGTGCCAGCAGCTTAGGCGTAAGTCGGAATGAGCAGTTCTTC. It encodes CASSLGVSRNEQFF.